Listed here are 13 T cell receptor beta chains from one sample, sequenced in a study of T cells in localized non-small cell lung cancer. Sequencing was performed with immunoSEQ multiplex PCR; in TCRdb, only in-frame clones are kept and a portion is missing. There are more than 30,000 clones in the sample; 88% occur only once, and 4% to 5% lies in the top ten. This specimen was peripheral blood mononuclear cells, taken before any cancer treatment. The receptors stem from a woman aged 40 to 75 with stage III lung adenocarcinoma.

This sequence joins TRBV9 and TRBJ1-6, with 9 bases identical to TRBD1. The J segment lost 2 bases and the V segment lost 4 bases, leaving 10 bases of the junction unmatched. Per the germline V gene, CDR1 is SGDLS and CDR2 is YYNGEE. This CDR3 is 18 amino acids long. The CDR3 sequence is CASSNWDREPTYNSPLHF. The CDR3 coding sequence is TGTGCCAGCAGCAACTGGGACAGGGAACCTACCTATAATTCACCCCTCCACTTT.

The J gene is TRBJ1-5, the V gene TRBV10-3; D is ambiguous. The V gene lost 2 bases and the J gene lost 1 base, with 6 bases spanning the gap. This CDR3 region has 14 residues. Germline V lookup: CDR1 ENHRY, CDR2 SYGVKD. The CDR3 sequence: CAISERLSNQPQHF. For the CDR3, the DNA is TGTGCCATCAGTGAGAGACTCAGCAATCAGCCCCAGCATTTT.

The rearrangement uses TRBV2 and TRBJ2-5; D is undetermined. This CDR3 has 14 amino acids. Deletions cut 2 bases from V and 9 bases from J, with 16 bases between. Germline-derived CDR1 and CDR2 are SNHLY and FYNNEI. As DNA, the CDR3 is TGTGCCAGCAGTGAAAGCCCAGCCCTTACGGCCCAGTACTTC. As protein: CASSESPALTAQYF.

Only a few counts were recorded for this clone. V is TRBV19 and J is TRBJ1-1; unclear D gene. Germline V gene data show CDR1 as LNHDA and CDR2 as SQIVND (reference sequence). Trimming stripped 5 bases from V and 0 bases from J, with 7 bases between. The CDR3 loop spans 13 amino acids. DNA of the CDR3: TGTGCCAGTAGTGGGCAGATGAACACTGAAGCTTTCTTT. Protein sequence: CASSGQMNTEAFF.

J is TRBJ2-3 and V is TRBV29-1; the match to TRBD2 covers 8 bases. The CDR3 sequence is 13 residues long. Germline CDR1 SQVTM, CDR2 ANQGSEA. V was pared by 3 bases and J by 8 bases, with 7 bases of the junction left unmatched. The CDR3 spells CSVEVSGVGTQYF. For the CDR3, the DNA is TGCAGCGTTGAGGTTAGCGGGGTCGGTACGCAGTATTTT.

The chain combines TRBV7-2 with TRBJ2-3; D perhaps matches TRBD2 (5 bases). Trimming took off 6 bases at V and 3 bases at J, with 16 bases between the two ends. The CDR3 totals 15 residues. In germline, CDR1 is SGHTA, CDR2 FQGNSA. The CDR3 loop reads CASRPYGGRTDTQYF. CDR3 nucleotides: TGTGCCAGCAGACCATACGGAGGCCGGACAGATACGCAGTATTTT.

This chain uses TRBV4-3 with TRBJ1-2; possibly TRBD1 for D (5 bases). CDR3 length: 16 amino acids. Per the germline V gene, CDR1 is LGHNA and CDR2 is YSLEER. V lost 0 bases, J lost 0 bases, and 11 bases lay in between. The CDR3 bases are TGCGCCAGCAGCCAAGACTTGGGGGGAACTAACTATGGCTACACCTTC. It codes for CASSQDLGGTNYGYTF.

J is TRBJ1-2 and V is TRBV29-1; D gene unclear. The V and J ends lost 7 bases and 5 bases respectively, with 11 bases between them. From germline, CDR1 is SQVTM and CDR2 ANQGSEA. This CDR3 comprises 11 residues. CDR3 DNA sequence: TGCAGCGGATCAGACATATATGGCTACACCTTC. This translates into CSGSDIYGYTF.

The J gene is TRBJ1-5, the V gene TRBV5-5, with a weak D call TRBD1 (6 bases). V was shortened by 4 bases and J by 7 bases, with 15 bases between the two germline ends. The CDR3 sequence is 14 residues long. CDR1 SGHKS and CDR2 YYEKEE come from the germline V gene (reference sequence). In nucleotides, the CDR3 is TGTGCCAGCAGCCTAGAACAGGGTTGGCAGCCCCAGCATTTT. This encodes CASSLEQGWQPQHF.

The chain has TRBV30 and TRBJ2-1; 8 bases map to TRBD2. The CDR3 runs 14 residues. The germline gives CDR1 GTSNPN, CDR2 SVGIG (reference sequence). With V trimmed by 4 bases and J by 10 bases, 12 bases remained unmatched. CDR3 sequence (DNA): TGTGCCTGGACCAGACTAGCGCCCGACATCGAGCAGTTCTTC. As protein: CAWTRLAPDIEQFF.

This clone was detected once. The V gene is TRBV7-8, the J gene TRBJ2-1, with TRBD2 identical over 7 bases. Germline CDR1 SGHVS, CDR2 FQNEAQ. This CDR3 region has 16 residues. The trim removed 1 base at V and 4 bases at J, leaving 7 bases unmatched. CDR3 loop: CASSLVGGSGYNEQFF. CDR3 in DNA: TGTGCCAGCAGCTTAGTGGGCGGGAGTGGGTACAATGAGCAGTTCTTC.

This chain links TRBV28 with TRBJ1-2; no firm D call. Germline loops: CDR1 MDHEN, CDR2 SYDVKM. The ends were cut back, 5 bases at V and 8 bases at J, with 12 bases in the middle. This CDR3 region has 12 residues. CDR3 DNA: TGTGCCAGCAGTACAGACCCTTGGGGCTACACCTTC. Translation gives CASSTDPWGYTF.

This chain links TRBV27 with TRBJ2-1; the D gene is possibly TRBD1 (5 bases). V gave up 2 bases and J gave up 4 bases, with 6 bases separating them. The CDR3 consists of 13 residues. Germline lookup yields CDR1 MNHEY and CDR2 SMNVEV (reference sequence). The CDR3 sequence is CASSLQGYNEQFF. CDR3 bases: TGTGCCAGCAGTTTACAGGGTTACAATGAGCAGTTCTTC.